What follows is one T cell receptor (beta chain) and its context. Its antigen is unidentified. The length of the CDR3 is 14 residues. The germline V gene encodes CDR1 SGDLS and CDR2 YYNGEE. V dropped 0 bases and J dropped 5; count of bases not matched to a gene: 4. The data are from a study of shared clonotypes between healthy human individuals. About the study: Participating donors consisted of a couple of women and a few men aged 18 to 49.

Several immunoSEQ 96-well plates shared each subset's DNA, each plate a replicate. Clones were read by immunoSEQ multiplex PCR, and TCRdb kept only the in-frame ones, dropping some. The repertoire includes hundreds of thousands of clones, roughly four fifths of them detected once, and about 12% sits in the top ten. Study results and limitations: In this cohort, only blood was sampled, and tissue repertoires likely differ.

The sequencing input was PBMCs. The genes are TRBV9 and TRBJ1-1; 7 positions agree with TRBD1. The sequence was obtained from a woman aged 40 to 49 in good health. Some clones in this sample may be carry-over from other donors' samples. In DNA form, the CDR3 reads TGTGCCAGCAGCGTAGATTCGGGACAGACTGAAGCTTTCTTT. Translated, it gives CASSVDSGQTEAFF. The whole variable domain, filled in from reference TRBV9 and TRBJ1-1, reads DSGVTQTPKHLITATGQRVTLRCSPRSGDLSVYWYQQSLDQGLQFLIQYYNGEERAKGNILERFSAQQFPDLHSELNLSSLELGDSALYFCASSVDSGQTEAFFGQGTRLTVV.